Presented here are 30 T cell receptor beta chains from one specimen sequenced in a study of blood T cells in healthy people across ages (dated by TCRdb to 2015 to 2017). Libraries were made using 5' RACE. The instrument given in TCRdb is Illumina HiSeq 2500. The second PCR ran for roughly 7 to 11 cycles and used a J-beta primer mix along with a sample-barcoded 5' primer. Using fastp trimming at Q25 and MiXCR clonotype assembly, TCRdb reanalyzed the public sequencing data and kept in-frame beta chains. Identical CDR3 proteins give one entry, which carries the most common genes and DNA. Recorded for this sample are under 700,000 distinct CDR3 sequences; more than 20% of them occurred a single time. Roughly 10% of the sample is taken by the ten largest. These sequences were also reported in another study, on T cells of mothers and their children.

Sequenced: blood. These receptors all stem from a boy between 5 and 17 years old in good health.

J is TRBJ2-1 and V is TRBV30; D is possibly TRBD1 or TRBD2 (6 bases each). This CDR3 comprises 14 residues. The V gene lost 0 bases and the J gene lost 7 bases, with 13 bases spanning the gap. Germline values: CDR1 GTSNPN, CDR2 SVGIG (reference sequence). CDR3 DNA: TGTGCCTGGAGTGTATGGGGGGCCAGAAATGAGCAGTTCTTC. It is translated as CAWSVWGARNEQFF.

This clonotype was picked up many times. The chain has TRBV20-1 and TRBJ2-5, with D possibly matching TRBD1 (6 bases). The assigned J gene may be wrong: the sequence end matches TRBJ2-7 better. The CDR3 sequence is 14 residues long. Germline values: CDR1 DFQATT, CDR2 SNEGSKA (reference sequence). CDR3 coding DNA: TGCAGTGCTAGAGATAGAACAGGGATGGCCGAGCAGTACTTC. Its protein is CSARDRTGMAEQYF.

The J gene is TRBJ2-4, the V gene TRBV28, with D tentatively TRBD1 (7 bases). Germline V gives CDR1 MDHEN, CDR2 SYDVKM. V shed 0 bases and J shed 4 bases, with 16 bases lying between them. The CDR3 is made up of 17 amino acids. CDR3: CASSLWPQGGPKNIQYF. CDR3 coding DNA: TGTGCCAGCAGTTTATGGCCCCAGGGGGGCCCGAAAAACATTCAGTACTTC. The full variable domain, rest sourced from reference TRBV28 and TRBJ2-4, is DVKVTQSSRYLVKRTGEKVFLECVQDMDHENMFWYRQDPGLGLRLIYFSYDVKMKEKGDIPEGYSVSREKKERFSLILESASTNQTSMYLCASSLWPQGGPKNIQYFGAGTRLSVL.

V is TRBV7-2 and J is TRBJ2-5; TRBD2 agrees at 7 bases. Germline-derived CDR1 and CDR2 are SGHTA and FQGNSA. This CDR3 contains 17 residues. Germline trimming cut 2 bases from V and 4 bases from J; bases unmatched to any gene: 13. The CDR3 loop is CASSLTVLRGMRETQYF. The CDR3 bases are TGTGCCAGCAGCTTAACGGTTTTGCGGGGGATGAGAGAGACCCAGTACTTC.

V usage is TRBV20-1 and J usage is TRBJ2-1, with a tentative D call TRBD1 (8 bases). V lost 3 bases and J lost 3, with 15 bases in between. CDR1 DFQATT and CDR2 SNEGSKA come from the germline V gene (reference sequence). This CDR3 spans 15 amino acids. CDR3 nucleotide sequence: TGCAGTGCTAGGCCGTACAGGGGGGGCTACAATGAGCAGTTCTTC. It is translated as CSARPYRGGYNEQFF.

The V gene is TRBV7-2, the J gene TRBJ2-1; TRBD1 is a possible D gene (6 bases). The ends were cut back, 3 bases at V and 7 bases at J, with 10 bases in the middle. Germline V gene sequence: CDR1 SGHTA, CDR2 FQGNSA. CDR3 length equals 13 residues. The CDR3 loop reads CASSLRGRNEQFF. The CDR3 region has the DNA TGTGCCAGCAGCTTGAGGGGGAGAAATGAGCAGTTCTTC.

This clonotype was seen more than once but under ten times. Written as DNA, the CDR3 is TGCAGTGCTTGGGGGGCTAGCGGGAGAGCAGATACGCAGTATTTT. Translating it yields CSAWGASGRADTQYF. The rearrangement links TRBV20-1 to TRBJ2-3; TRBD2 aligns across 10 bases. After removal of 5 bases from V and 4 bases from J, the junction contained 9 bases not matched to a gene. Germline loops: CDR1 DFQATT, CDR2 SNEGSKA (reference sequence). CDR3 size: 15 residues.

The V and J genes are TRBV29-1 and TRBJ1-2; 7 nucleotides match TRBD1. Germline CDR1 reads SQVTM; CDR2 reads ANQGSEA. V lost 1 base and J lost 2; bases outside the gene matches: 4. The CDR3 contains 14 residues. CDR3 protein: CSVEGQGTNYGYTF. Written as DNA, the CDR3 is TGCAGCGTTGAAGGACAGGGTACCAACTATGGCTACACCTTC.

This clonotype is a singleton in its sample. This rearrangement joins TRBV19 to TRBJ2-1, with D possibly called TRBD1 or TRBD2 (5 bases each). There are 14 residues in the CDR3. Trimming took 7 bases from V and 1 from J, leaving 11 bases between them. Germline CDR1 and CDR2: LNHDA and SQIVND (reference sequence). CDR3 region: CASKGTVSYNEQFF. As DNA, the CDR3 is TGTGCCAGTAAAGGGACCGTGTCCTACAATGAGCAGTTCTTC.

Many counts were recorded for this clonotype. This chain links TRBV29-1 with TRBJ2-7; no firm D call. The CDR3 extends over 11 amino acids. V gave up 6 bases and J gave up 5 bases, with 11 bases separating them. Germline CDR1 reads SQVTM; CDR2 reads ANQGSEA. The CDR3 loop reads CSVATSHEQYF. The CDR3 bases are TGCAGCGTCGCTACATCGCACGAGCAGTACTTC.

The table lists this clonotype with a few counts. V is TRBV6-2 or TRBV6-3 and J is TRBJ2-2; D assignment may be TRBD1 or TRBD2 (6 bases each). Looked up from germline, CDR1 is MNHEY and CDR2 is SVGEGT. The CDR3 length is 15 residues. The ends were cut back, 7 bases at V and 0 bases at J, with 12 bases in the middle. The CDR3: CASKKRGANTGELFF. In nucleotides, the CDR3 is TGTGCCAGCAAAAAGAGGGGGGCGAACACCGGGGAGCTGTTTTTT.

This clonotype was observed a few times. The CDR3 DNA sequence: TGCGCCAGCAGCCGGATATACTTAGGGGGGCTCGACACCGGGGAGCTGTTTTTT. It translates to CASSRIYLGGLDTGELFF. The gene calls are TRBV4-1 and TRBJ2-2; D tentatively reads TRBD1 or TRBD2 (6 bases each). V lost 4 bases, J lost 3 bases, and 21 bases lay in between. CDR3 length: 18 amino acids. The V gene's germline CDR1 is MGHRA and CDR2 YSYEKL.

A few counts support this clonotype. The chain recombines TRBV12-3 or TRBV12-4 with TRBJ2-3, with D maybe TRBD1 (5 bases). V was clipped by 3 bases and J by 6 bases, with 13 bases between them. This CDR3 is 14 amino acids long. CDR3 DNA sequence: TGTGCCAGCAGTTTTGGGCAGGGCAGGGATACGCAGTATTTT. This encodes CASSFGQGRDTQYF.

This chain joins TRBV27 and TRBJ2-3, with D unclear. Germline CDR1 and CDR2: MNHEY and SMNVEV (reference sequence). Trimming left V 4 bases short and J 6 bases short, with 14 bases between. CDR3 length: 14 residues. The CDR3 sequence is CASSSRPGFDTQYF. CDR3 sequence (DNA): TGTGCCAGCAGTTCCAGACCTGGGTTTGATACGCAGTATTTT.

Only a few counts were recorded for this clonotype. CDR3 nucleotide sequence: TGTGCCATCAATGGTGGGACTAGCGATTACGAGCAGTACTTC. This codes for CAINGGTSDYEQYF. V gene TRBV10-3 combines with J gene TRBJ2-7, with 10 bases identical to TRBD2. With V trimmed by 7 bases and J by 4 bases, 7 bases remained unmatched. The length of the CDR3 is 14 residues. The germline V gene encodes CDR1 ENHRY and CDR2 SYGVKD.

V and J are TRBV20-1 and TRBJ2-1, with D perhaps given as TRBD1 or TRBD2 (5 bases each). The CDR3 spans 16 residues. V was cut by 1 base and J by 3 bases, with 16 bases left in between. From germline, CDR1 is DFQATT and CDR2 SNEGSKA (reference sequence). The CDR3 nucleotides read TGCAGTGCTAGAGTAAGTTACCTGAGGGGCTACAATGAGCAGTTCTTC. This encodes CSARVSYLRGYNEQFF.

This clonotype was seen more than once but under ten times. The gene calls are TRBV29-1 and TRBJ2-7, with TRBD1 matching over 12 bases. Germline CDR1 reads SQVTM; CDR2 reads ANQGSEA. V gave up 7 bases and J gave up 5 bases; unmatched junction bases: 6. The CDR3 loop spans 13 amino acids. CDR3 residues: CSAGQGARDEQYF. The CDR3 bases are TGCAGCGCGGGACAGGGGGCTCGGGACGAGCAGTACTTC.

Here the CDR3 reads CASSEALRGGTLAKNIQYF. CDR3 DNA: TGTGCCAGCAGTGAAGCGCTTCGGGGGGGAACTCTAGCCAAAAACATTCAGTACTTC. The chain joins TRBV6-1 to TRBJ2-4; 8 bases are a match to TRBD2. V lost 0 bases and J lost 0; bases outside the gene matches: 10. Germline assignment: CDR1 MNHNS and CDR2 SASEGT. This CDR3 spans 19 amino acids.

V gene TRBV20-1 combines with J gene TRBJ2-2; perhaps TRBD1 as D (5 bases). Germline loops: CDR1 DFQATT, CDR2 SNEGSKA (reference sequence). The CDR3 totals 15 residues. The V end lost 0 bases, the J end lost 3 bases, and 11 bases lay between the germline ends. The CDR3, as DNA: TGCAGTGCTAGAGATGTGGGGCCGGACACCGGGGAGCTGTTTTTT. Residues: CSARDVGPDTGELFF.

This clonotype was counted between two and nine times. This CDR3 reads CASSQGTSRGETQYF. The CDR3 DNA is TGCGCCAGCAGCCAGGGGACTAGTAGGGGTGAGACCCAGTACTTC. The gene calls are TRBV4-3 and TRBJ2-5; the match to TRBD2 covers 8 bases. This CDR3 spans 15 amino acids. J was trimmed by 5 bases and V by 3 bases; bases with no gene match: 8. Germline CDR1 and CDR2: LGHNA and YSLEER.

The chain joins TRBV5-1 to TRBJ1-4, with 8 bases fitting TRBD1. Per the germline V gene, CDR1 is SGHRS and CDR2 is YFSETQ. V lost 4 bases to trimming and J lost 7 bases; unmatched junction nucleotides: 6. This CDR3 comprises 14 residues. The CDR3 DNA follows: TGCGCCAGCAGCGTGACAGGGGAGTCTGAAAAACTGTTTTTT. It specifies CASSVTGESEKLFF.

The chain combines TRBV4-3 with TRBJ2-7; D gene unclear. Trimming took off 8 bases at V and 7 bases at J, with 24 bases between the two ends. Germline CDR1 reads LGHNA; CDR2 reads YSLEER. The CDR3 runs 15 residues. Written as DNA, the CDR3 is TGCGCCAGCTCCCCCGAGGCGGCGACCCCTCGGGAGCAGTACTTC. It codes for CASSPEAATPREQYF.

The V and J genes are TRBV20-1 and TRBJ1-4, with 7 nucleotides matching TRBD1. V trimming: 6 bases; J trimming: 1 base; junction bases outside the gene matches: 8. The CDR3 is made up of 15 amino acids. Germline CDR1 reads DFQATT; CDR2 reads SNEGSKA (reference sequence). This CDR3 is CSASANRGTNEKLFF. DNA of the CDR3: TGCAGTGCGTCAGCGAACAGGGGAACTAATGAAAAACTGTTTTTT.

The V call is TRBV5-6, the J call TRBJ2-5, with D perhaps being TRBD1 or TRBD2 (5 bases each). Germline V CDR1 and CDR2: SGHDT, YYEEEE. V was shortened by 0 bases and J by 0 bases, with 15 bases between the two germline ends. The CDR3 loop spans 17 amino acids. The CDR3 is CASSLAPGRAYQETQYF. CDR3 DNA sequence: TGTGCCAGCAGCTTGGCCCCGGGGCGGGCGTACCAAGAGACCCAGTACTTC. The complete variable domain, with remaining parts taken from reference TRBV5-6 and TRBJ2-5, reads DAGVTQSPTHLIKTRGQQVTLRCSPKSGHDTVSWYQQALGQGPQFIFQYYEEEERQRGNFPDRFSGHQFPNYSSELNVNALLLGDSALYLCASSLAPGRAYQETQYFGPGTRLLVL.

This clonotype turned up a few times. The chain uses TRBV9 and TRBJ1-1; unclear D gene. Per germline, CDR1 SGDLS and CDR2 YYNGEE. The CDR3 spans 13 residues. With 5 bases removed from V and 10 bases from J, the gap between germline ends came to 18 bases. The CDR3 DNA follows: TGTGCCAGCAGTGAACGGTCGGTAGAACGAGCTTTCTTT. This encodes CASSERSVERAFF.

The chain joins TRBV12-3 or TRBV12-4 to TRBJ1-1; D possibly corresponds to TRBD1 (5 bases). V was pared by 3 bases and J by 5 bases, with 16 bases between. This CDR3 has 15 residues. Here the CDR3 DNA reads TGTGCCAGCAGTTTTGAGGGGATTTTGTGGACTGAAGCTTTCTTT. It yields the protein CASSFEGILWTEAFF.

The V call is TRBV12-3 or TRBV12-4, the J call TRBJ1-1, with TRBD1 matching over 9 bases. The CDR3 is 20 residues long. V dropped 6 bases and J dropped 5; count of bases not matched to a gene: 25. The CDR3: CASSPLYRDRVAWGKTEAFF. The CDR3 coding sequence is TGTGCCAGCAGCCCCTTATACCGGGACAGGGTCGCTTGGGGTAAGACTGAAGCTTTCTTT.

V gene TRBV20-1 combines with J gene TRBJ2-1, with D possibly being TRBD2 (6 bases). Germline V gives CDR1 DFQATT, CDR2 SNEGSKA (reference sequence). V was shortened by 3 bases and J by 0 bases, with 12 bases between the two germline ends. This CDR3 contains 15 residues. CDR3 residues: CSARLAMRSYNEQFF. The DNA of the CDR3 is TGCAGTGCTAGGCTAGCGATGCGCTCCTACAATGAGCAGTTCTTC.

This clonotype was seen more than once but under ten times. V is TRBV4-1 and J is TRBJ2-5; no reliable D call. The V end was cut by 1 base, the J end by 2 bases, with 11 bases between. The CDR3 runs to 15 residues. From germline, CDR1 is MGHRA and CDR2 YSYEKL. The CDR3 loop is CASSQVFTVQETQYF. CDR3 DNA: TGCGCCAGCAGCCAAGTTTTCACCGTACAAGAGACCCAGTACTTC.

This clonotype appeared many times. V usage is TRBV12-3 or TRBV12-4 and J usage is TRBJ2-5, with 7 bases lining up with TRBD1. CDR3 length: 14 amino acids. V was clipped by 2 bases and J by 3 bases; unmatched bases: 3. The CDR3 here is CASSLRQGEETQYF. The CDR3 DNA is TGTGCCAGCAGTTTACGCCAGGGGGAAGAGACCCAGTACTTC.